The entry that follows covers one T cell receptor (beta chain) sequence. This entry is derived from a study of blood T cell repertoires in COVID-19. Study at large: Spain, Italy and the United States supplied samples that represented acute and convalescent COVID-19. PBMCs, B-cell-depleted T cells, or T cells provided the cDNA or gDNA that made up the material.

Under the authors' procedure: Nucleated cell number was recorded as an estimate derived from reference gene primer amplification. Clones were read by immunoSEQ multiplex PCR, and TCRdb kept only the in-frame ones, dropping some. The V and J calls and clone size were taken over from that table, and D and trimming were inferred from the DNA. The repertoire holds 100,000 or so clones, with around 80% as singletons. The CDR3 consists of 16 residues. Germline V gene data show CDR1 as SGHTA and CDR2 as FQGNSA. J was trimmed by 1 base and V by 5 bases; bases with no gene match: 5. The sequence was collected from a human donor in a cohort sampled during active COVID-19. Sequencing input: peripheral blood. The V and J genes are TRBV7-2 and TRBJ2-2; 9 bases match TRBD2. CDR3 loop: CASSTFSGRNTGELFF. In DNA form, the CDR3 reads TGTGCCAGCAGCACCTTTAGCGGGAGGAACACCGGGGAGCTGTTTTTT.